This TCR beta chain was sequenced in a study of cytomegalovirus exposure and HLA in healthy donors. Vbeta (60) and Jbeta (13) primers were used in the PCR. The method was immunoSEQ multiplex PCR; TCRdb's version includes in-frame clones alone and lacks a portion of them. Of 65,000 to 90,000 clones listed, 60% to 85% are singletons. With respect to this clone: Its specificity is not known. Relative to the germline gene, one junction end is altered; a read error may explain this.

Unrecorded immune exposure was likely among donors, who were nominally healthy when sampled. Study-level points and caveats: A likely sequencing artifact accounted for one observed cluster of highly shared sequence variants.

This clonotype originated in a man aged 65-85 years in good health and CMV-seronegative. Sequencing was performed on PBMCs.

The CDR3 sequence: CASSPGQEESQYF. As DNA, the CDR3 is TGTGCCAGCAGCCCGGGACAGGAAGAGAGCCAGTACTTC. The V gene is TRBV7-2, the J gene TRBJ2-5, with TRBD1 matching 8 bases. In germline, CDR1 is SGHTA, CDR2 FQGNSA. CDR3 length: 13 residues.